A single sample is the source of the 10 T cell receptor beta chains below, sequenced in a study of shared clonotypes between healthy human individuals. The assay was immunoSEQ multiplex PCR, and TCRdb's table has in-frame clones only and misses some. Of some 2.4 million clones in the sample, 93% were seen once. The material sequenced was naive CD4+ T cells from PBMCs. This sample's subset: CD45RA+ positively selected. The receptors were gathered from a man younger than 35 in good health. Some clones in this sample may be carry-over from other donors' samples.

This clone was recorded once. The gene calls are TRBV2 and TRBJ2-7, with D uncertain. Trimming removed 10 bases from V and 3 bases from J, with 10 bases in between. Germline lookup yields CDR1 SNHLY and CDR2 FYNNEI. This CDR3 spans 11 amino acids. The CDR3 loop reads CATRVNYEQYF. CDR3 DNA: TGTGCCACTCGGGTGAACTACGAGCAGTACTTC.

V usage is TRBV21-1 and J usage is TRBJ1-5. TRBV21-1 is assigned pseudogene status. The CDR3 loop spans 13 amino acids. The CDR3: CASSEGRNQPQHF. DNA for the CDR3: TGTGCCAGCAGCGAGGGACGAAATCAGCCCCAGCATTTT.

V is TRBV4-1 and J is TRBJ1-3; 11 nucleotides align to TRBD1. Germline loops: CDR1 MGHRA, CDR2 YSYEKL. The ends lost 4 bases at V and 7 bases at J; junction bases unmatched: 3. This CDR3 has 14 amino acids. The CDR3 DNA is TGCGCCAGCAGCCTTCGGACAGGGGGCAACACCATATATTTT. This encodes CASSLRTGGNTIYF.

This clone showed up just a few times. This chain uses TRBV7-3 with TRBJ1-1, with a possible D match to TRBD1 (6 bases). V lost 2 bases, J lost 1 base, and 11 bases lay in between. The CDR3 is 15 amino acids. Germline values: CDR1 SGHTA, CDR2 FQGTGA. This CDR3 reads CASSLLGGQNTEAFF. As DNA, the CDR3 is TGTGCCAGCAGCTTACTCGGGGGCCAGAACACTGAAGCTTTCTTT.

The chain combines TRBV11-2 with TRBJ1-2; perhaps TRBD1 as D (5 bases). The CDR3 consists of 13 residues. Germline V CDR1 and CDR2: SGHAT, FQNNGV. Trimming shortened V by 0 bases and J by 4 bases, and 6 bases separated the two germline ends. CDR3 DNA: TGTGCCAGCAGCTTAGATGGGGCCTATGGCTACACCTTC. The encoded protein is CASSLDGAYGYTF.

The CDR3 reads CASSLRAGALPLEQYF. The CDR3 DNA sequence: TGCGCCAGCAGCTTGCGGGCCGGGGCCCTACCCCTCGAGCAGTACTTC. The chain has TRBV5-1 and TRBJ2-7; D tentatively reads TRBD1 or TRBD2 (5 bases each). From germline, CDR1 is SGHRS and CDR2 YFSETQ. V was clipped by 1 base and J by 6 bases, with 20 bases between them. The CDR3 is 16 amino acids.

The chain couples TRBV2 to TRBJ1-1; TRBD1 agrees at 9 bases. Germline CDR1 and CDR2: SNHLY and FYNNEI. The CDR3 extends over 20 amino acids. J lost 9 bases, V lost 0 bases, and 23 bases had no gene match. CDR3 sequence (DNA): TGTGCCAGCAGTGAAGCGCTTGTAGCCGGACAGGGGAAGAAAATGAGTAAAGCTTTCTTT. Its translation is CASSEALVAGQGKKMSKAFF.

V usage is TRBV5-5 and J usage is TRBJ2-7, with D possibly TRBD2 on 5 matching bases. The CDR3 is 16 amino acids. Between the trimmed V and J ends, which lost 0 bases and 2 bases, there was a span of 15 bases. Germline V CDR1 and CDR2: SGHKS, YYEKEE (reference sequence). CDR3 sequence reads: CASSLGWTRRTYEQYF. The DNA for the CDR3 is TGTGCCAGCAGCTTGGGGTGGACGCGGAGGACCTACGAGCAGTACTTC.

This chain uses TRBV6-5 with TRBJ2-1, with TRBD1 identical over 10 bases. CDR3 length: 15 amino acids. Germline trimming cut 5 bases from V and 4 bases from J; bases unmatched to any gene: 5. Germline assignment: CDR1 MNHEY and CDR2 SVGAGI. Here the CDR3 reads CASSNRDRGYNEQFF. In DNA, the CDR3 is TGTGCCAGCAGTAACCGGGACAGGGGTTACAATGAGCAGTTCTTC.

The chain employs TRBV6-5 and TRBJ2-7, with TRBD2 matching over 13 bases. With V trimmed by 2 bases and J by 6 bases, 7 bases remained unmatched. Germline CDR1 MNHEY, CDR2 SVGAGI. The CDR3 loop spans 16 amino acids. CDR3: CASSYRLAGGRVEQYF. Here the CDR3 DNA reads TGTGCCAGCAGTTACCGACTAGCGGGAGGCCGGGTCGAGCAGTACTTC.